A single sample is the source of the 2 T cell receptor beta chains below, sequenced in a study of blood T cell repertoires in COVID-19 (dated by TCRdb to about 2020). Libraries were constructed by the immunoSEQ multiplex PCR assay. TCRdb re-hosts the immuneACCESS table, in-frame sequences only. Its copies lack some clones; in the studies checked, an unresolved V gene accounts for under half of them, and the cause for the rest is not known. A total of about 73,000 clones appear in this sample, 80% to 90% of them only once. The ten largest account for about 10% of the sample. The source material was peripheral blood. The source of these receptors is a man older than 75 with acute or convalescent COVID-19.

The chain links TRBV18 to TRBJ1-6; 8 positions match TRBD1. CDR1 is KGHSH, CDR2 LQKENI, per germline. Germline trimming cut 4 bases from V and 12 bases from J; bases unmatched to any gene: 8. The CDR3 is 14 amino acids. The CDR3 reads CASSLGQGQGPLHF. The CDR3 coding sequence is TGTGCCAGCTCACTCGGACAGGGACAAGGACCCCTCCACTTT.

The V call is TRBV5-4, the J call TRBJ1-6; 10 bases agree with TRBD1. V lost 4 bases and J lost 9; bases outside the gene matches: 4. CDR1 SGHNT and CDR2 YYREEE come from the germline V gene (reference sequence). This CDR3 is built from 14 residues. The CDR3 DNA reads as TGTGCCAGCAGCGCGGGACAGGGGAGTTCACCCCTCCACTTT. Translation: CASSAGQGSSPLHF.